This TCR beta chain stems from a study of blood T cell repertoires in COVID-19. Study in general: The United States, Italy and Spain were the sources of the acute and convalescent COVID-19 samples.

Original data processing: Amplification with reference gene primers provided the estimates of nucleated cell counts. Sequencing used immunoSEQ multiplex PCR; TCRdb keeps in-frame clones, though not all of them. V and J calls and clone size come straight from that table; D and trimming were deduced from the DNA. The sample includes 150,000 to 200,000 clones, 82% of them seen just once. In terms of age and location, participants ranged from roughly 18 to 95 years and lived in about two dozen US areas. Clinical histories supplied by participants themselves formed the basis of cohort assignment. The CDR3 contains 15 residues. Germline assignment: CDR1 LNHDA and CDR2 SQIVND (reference sequence). With 10 bases removed from V and 5 bases from J, the gap between germline ends came to 23 bases.

The clonotype comes from an older woman with acute COVID-19. The V gene is TRBV19, the J gene TRBJ1-1; D possibly corresponds to TRBD1 (6 bases). Sequenced sample: PBMCs or T cells enriched from blood (not recorded which). The CDR3 reads CATTPTGIRRTEAFF. The CDR3 DNA reads TGTGCCACCACCCCCACAGGGATCAGGAGAACTGAAGCTTTCTTT.